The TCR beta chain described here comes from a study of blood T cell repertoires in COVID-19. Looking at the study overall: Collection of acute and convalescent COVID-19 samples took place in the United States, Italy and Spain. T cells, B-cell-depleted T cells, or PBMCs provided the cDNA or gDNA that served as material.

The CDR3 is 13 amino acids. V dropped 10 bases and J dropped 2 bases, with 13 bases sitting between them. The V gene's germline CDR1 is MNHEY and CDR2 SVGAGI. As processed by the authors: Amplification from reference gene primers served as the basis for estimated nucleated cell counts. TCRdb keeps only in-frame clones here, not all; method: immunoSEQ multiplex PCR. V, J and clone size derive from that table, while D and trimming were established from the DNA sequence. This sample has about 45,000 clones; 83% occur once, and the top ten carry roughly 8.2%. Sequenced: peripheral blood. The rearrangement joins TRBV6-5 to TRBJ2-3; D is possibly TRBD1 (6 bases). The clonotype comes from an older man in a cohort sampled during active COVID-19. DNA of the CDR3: TGTGCCACACGCAGGGGCCTCACAGATACGCAGTATTTT. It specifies CATRRGLTDTQYF.